The 23 T cell receptor beta chains below all came from one sample that was sequenced in a study of T cell clones after liver transplantation. Data came from immunoSEQ multiplex PCR; TCRdb stores just in-frame clones and leaves some out. The sample holds around 70,000 clones, 92% seen once. Sequenced here: CD4+ T cells from blood, sampled roughly 26 months after liver transplant. Every receptor here comes from a human patient who received a liver transplant. Some of these T cells may belong to the graft donor.

The chain recombines TRBV11-3 with TRBJ2-1; TRBD1 aligns across 12 bases. With 4 bases clipped from V and 8 bases from J, the junction kept 3 bases outside the gene matches. Germline V gives CDR1 SGHNT, CDR2 YENEEA. This CDR3 is built from 14 residues. The CDR3 DNA sequence: TGTGCCAGCAGCTCGGGACAGGGGGCGGATGAGCAGTTCTTC. Translating it yields CASSSGQGADEQFF.

The chain links TRBV10-3 to TRBJ1-5; the D gene is possibly TRBD1 (6 bases). The length of the CDR3 is 15 residues. Germline assignment: CDR1 ENHRY and CDR2 SYGVKD. Trimming removed 2 bases from V and 0 bases from J, with 8 bases in between. The CDR3 spells CAISEGQSSNQPQHF. The CDR3 nucleotides are TGTGCCATCAGTGAGGGACAGAGTAGCAATCAGCCCCAGCATTTT.

The chain is built from TRBV5-1 and TRBJ2-1; 10 bases agree with TRBD2. The CDR3 length is 15 residues. Germline V gene data show CDR1 as SGHRS and CDR2 as YFSETQ. The V segment lost 2 bases and the J segment 7 bases; nucleotides outside the gene matches: 6. CDR3 DNA: TGCGCCAGCAGCTTAGAACTAGCGGGAAGAAATGAGCAGTTCTTC. It codes for CASSLELAGRNEQFF.

This clone was observed a handful of times. The same CDR3 arises from other DNA sequences in this sample as well. The chain is built from TRBV27 and TRBJ1-4; tentative D call: TRBD1 (6 bases). CDR1 and CDR2 (germline): MNHEY, SMNVEV (reference sequence). V gave up 5 bases and J gave up 6 bases, with 10 bases separating them. The CDR3 consists of 13 residues. CDR3 DNA: TGTGCCAGCAGTGGGGGGGGGCATGAAAAACTGTTTTTT. This encodes CASSGGGHEKLFF.

This rearrangement joins TRBV5-4 to TRBJ1-1, with 8 bases fitting TRBD1. The CDR3 contains 14 residues. Germline V gene lookup returns CDR1 SGHNT and CDR2 YYREEE (reference sequence). Trimming cost V 4 bases and J 3 bases; bases outside gene matches: 5. CDR3: CASSATGVDTEAFF. CDR3 in DNA: TGTGCCAGCAGCGCGACAGGGGTTGACACTGAAGCTTTCTTT.

The V call is TRBV5-6, the J call TRBJ2-2; 7 nucleotides match TRBD1. Germline values: CDR1 SGHDT, CDR2 YYEEEE. J gave up 4 bases and V 5 bases, and 2 bases lay outside the gene matches. The CDR3 totals 13 residues. The CDR3 nucleotides are TGTGCCAGCAGACAGGGGTTCACCGGGGAGCTGTTTTTT. It translates to CASRQGFTGELFF.

This chain links TRBV18 with TRBJ1-1; D gene uncertain. Germline CDR1 reads KGHSH; CDR2 reads LQKENI. The CDR3 has 12 amino acids. V was trimmed by 0 bases and J by 1 base, leaving 0 bases between them. The CDR3 here is CASSPPNTEAFF. The CDR3 bases are TGTGCCAGCTCACCACCGAACACTGAAGCTTTCTTT.

This clone was observed a single time. V and J are TRBV27 and TRBJ2-2; TRBD2 aligns across 7 bases. V shed 10 bases, J shed 4 bases, and the junction held 6 bases outside the gene matches. The V gene's germline CDR1 is MNHEY and CDR2 SMNVEV (reference sequence). There are 13 residues in the CDR3. The CDR3 here is CATGTTPTGELFF. The CDR3 bases are TGTGCCACCGGGACTACCCCCACCGGGGAGCTGTTTTTT.

This sequence joins TRBV7-2 and TRBJ2-7, with D perhaps matching TRBD2 (5 bases). Germline V gives CDR1 SGHTA, CDR2 FQGNSA. Trimming removed 5 bases at V and 3 bases at J, with 11 bases between. The CDR3 has 13 amino acids. The DNA for the CDR3 is TGTGCCAGCAGCCGGACGGGGAACTACGAGCAGTACTTC. It encodes CASSRTGNYEQYF.

The chain links TRBV5-1 to TRBJ1-2, with D uncertain. This CDR3 spans 13 amino acids. Germline assignment: CDR1 SGHRS and CDR2 YFSETQ. V was pared by 0 bases and J by 8 bases, with 11 bases between. The CDR3 coding sequence is TGCGCCAGCAGCTTGGACGCTGGTGGAGGCTACACCTTC. This codes for CASSLDAGGGYTF. The full variable domain, rest sourced from reference TRBV5-1 and TRBJ1-2, is KAGVTQTPRYLIKTRGQQVTLSCSPISGHRSVSWYQQTPGQGLQFLFEYFSETQRNKGNFPGRFSGRQFSNSRSEMNVSTLELGDSALYLCASSLDAGGGYTFGSGTRLTVV.

The rearrangement joins TRBV4-3 to TRBJ1-1, with a possible D match to TRBD1 (6 bases). The germline V and J ends were trimmed by 1 base and 0 bases, with 12 bases remaining between them. The CDR3 is made up of 16 amino acids. Germline V gene lookup returns CDR1 LGHNA and CDR2 YSLEER. The CDR3 DNA sequence: TGCGCCAGCAGCCAAGTTTTCAGGGGCCTGAACACTGAAGCTTTCTTT. Translating gives CASSQVFRGLNTEAFF.

The chain recombines TRBV28 with TRBJ1-4, with a weak D call TRBD1 (6 bases). The length of the CDR3 is 15 residues. CDR1 and CDR2 (germline): MDHEN, SYDVKM. V lost 1 base to trimming and J lost 4 bases, with 10 bases between them. CDR3 DNA: TGTGCCAGCAGTTTATTAGGGGGAGGTAATGAAAAACTGTTTTTT. Protein product: CASSLLGGGNEKLFF.

The gene calls are TRBV5-1 and TRBJ2-3; 14 nucleotides match TRBD2. The ends lost 4 bases at V and 5 bases at J; junction bases unmatched: 6. CDR3 size: 16 residues. Germline V gene data show CDR1 as SGHRS and CDR2 as YFSETQ. This chain's CDR3 is CASSKGLAGDGDTQYF. DNA for the CDR3: TGCGCCAGCAGCAAGGGACTAGCGGGAGATGGAGATACGCAGTATTTT. The full variable domain, rest sourced from reference TRBV5-1 and TRBJ2-3, is KAGVTQTPRYLIKTRGQQVTLSCSPISGHRSVSWYQQTPGQGLQFLFEYFSETQRNKGNFPGRFSGRQFSNSRSEMNVSTLELGDSALYLCASSKGLAGDGDTQYFGPGTRLTVL.

The chain joins TRBV7-9 to TRBJ1-2; TRBD1 matches 9 bases. The germline V gene encodes CDR1 SEHNR and CDR2 FQNEAQ (reference sequence). J lost 2 bases, V lost 5 bases, and 6 bases had no gene match. The CDR3 has 15 residues. The CDR3 here is CASSLSGTGNYGYTF. The CDR3 nucleotides are TGTGCCAGCAGCCTTTCCGGGACAGGGAACTATGGCTACACCTTC.

The rearrangement links TRBV11-3 to TRBJ1-1; the D gene is possibly TRBD1 (6 bases). The germline CDR1 and CDR2 sequences are SGHNT and YENEEA. Trimming cost V 1 base and J 1 base, with 19 bases left between them. This CDR3 has 18 residues. CDR3 bases: TGTGCCAGCAGCTTAGGGTCTCCACAGGGAGTAGGGAACACTGAAGCTTTCTTT. This translates into CASSLGSPQGVGNTEAFF.

The gene calls are TRBV7-6 and TRBJ2-2; D is unresolved. CDR3 length equals 14 residues. Trimming cost V 3 bases and J 1 base, with 6 bases left between them. Germline CDR1 reads SGHVS; CDR2 reads FNYEAQ. The CDR3 nucleotides are TGTGCCAGCAGCTTTATCAGGAACACCGGGGAGCTGTTTTTT. Translation gives CASSFIRNTGELFF.

The V call is TRBV9, the J call TRBJ2-3; D perhaps matches TRBD2 (5 bases). From germline, CDR1 is SGDLS and CDR2 YYNGEE. This CDR3 is 12 amino acids long. Trimming took 4 bases from V and 7 from J, leaving 10 bases between them. CDR3 region: CASSKPGNTQYF. The CDR3 DNA reads as TGTGCCAGCAGCAAACCGGGGAATACGCAGTATTTT.

The chain joins TRBV4-3 to TRBJ2-1, with D possibly TRBD2 on 5 matching bases. V lost 0 bases, J lost 4 bases, and 10 bases lay in between. CDR1 is LGHNA and CDR2 is YSLEER in the germline V gene. The CDR3 length is 15 residues. The CDR3: CASSQDGRGYNEQFF. For the CDR3, the DNA is TGCGCCAGCAGCCAAGATGGTCGGGGTTACAATGAGCAGTTCTTC.

The chain carries TRBV9 and TRBJ2-7; weak D call: TRBD1 (6 bases). Trimming left V 8 bases short and J 3 bases short, with 15 bases between. This CDR3 has 13 residues. Germline loops: CDR1 SGDLS, CDR2 YYNGEE. Here the CDR3 DNA reads TGTGCCAGTAATCCTACAGGGAACTACGAGCAGTACTTC. Its protein product is CASNPTGNYEQYF.

The rearrangement links TRBV5-1 to TRBJ2-2, with D possibly being TRBD1 (5 bases). The CDR3 covers 17 residues. In germline, CDR1 is SGHRS, CDR2 YFSETQ. The germline V and J ends were trimmed by 1 base and 7 bases, with 20 bases remaining between them. The CDR3, as DNA: TGCGCCAGCAGCTTGATTCTTGGTGTAGGGGAAAGCGGGGAGCTGTTTTTT. This encodes CASSLILGVGESGELFF.

V usage is TRBV28 and J usage is TRBJ2-7; 10 bases match TRBD1. V lost 4 bases and J lost 2; bases outside the gene matches: 8. The length of the CDR3 is 16 residues. The germline CDR1 and CDR2 sequences are MDHEN and SYDVKM. The chain's CDR3 is CASSSTGTGVTYEQYF. The CDR3 coding sequence is TGTGCCAGCAGTTCAACCGGGACAGGGGTCACCTACGAGCAGTACTTC.

The chain has TRBV7-2 and TRBJ2-1; no clear D. V lost 6 bases and J lost 9, with 18 bases in between. Germline CDR1 SGHTA, CDR2 FQGNSA. This CDR3 comprises 14 residues. CDR3 DNA sequence: TGTGCCAGCAGAGGTAGTCGAGTGGTGGGTGAGCAGTTCTTC. Translating gives CASRGSRVVGEQFF.

The chain combines TRBV5-8 with TRBJ1-5; tentative D call: TRBD1 (6 bases). CDR3 size: 15 residues. Trimming took off 2 bases at V and 2 bases at J, with 11 bases between the two ends. CDR1 is SGHTS, CDR2 YDEGEE, per germline. The CDR3 coding sequence is TGTGCCAGCAGCTTTGTGGGGGCAGGCAATCAGCCCCAGCATTTT. Its translation is CASSFVGAGNQPQHF. Full variable domain (missing parts from reference TRBV5-8 and TRBJ1-5): EAGVTQSPTHLIKTRGQQATLRCSPISGHTSVYWYQQALGLGLQFLLWYDEGEERNRGNFPPRFSGRQFPNYSSELNVNALELEDSALYLCASSFVGAGNQPQHFGDGTRLSIL.